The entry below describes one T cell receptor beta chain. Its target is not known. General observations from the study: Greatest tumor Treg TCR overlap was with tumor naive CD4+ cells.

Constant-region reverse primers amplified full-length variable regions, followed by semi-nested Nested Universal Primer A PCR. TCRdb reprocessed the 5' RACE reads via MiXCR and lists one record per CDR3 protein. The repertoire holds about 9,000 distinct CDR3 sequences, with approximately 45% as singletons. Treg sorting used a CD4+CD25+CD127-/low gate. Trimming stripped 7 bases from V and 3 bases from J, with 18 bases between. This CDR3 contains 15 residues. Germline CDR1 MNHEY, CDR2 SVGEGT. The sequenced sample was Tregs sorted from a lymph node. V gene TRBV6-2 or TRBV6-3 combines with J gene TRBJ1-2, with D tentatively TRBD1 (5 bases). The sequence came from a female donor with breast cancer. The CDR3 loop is CASTSKGRVDYGYTF. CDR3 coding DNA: TGTGCCAGCACCTCCAAGGGGAGGGTAGACTATGGCTACACCTTC.